The clone carrying this TCR beta chain has only a few counts. As yet, its antigen is unknown. This sample was included in a study of blood T cells in healthy people across ages. Study-level points and caveats: More naive CD4+ cells and higher diversity marked long-lived donors relative to aged donors. PBMC samples, being unsorted, prevented any conclusive comparison of naive and antigen-experienced cells. Naive T cell percentage by flow cytometry tracked strongly with beta diversity.

Trimming cost V 4 bases and J 1 base, with 7 bases left between them. Germline V gives CDR1 DFQATT, CDR2 SNEGSKA (reference sequence). CDR3 length: 13 residues. The use of a sample-barcoded 5' primer and a J-beta primer mix characterized a second PCR of 7 to 11 cycles. TCRdb itself ran the 5' RACE reads through MiXCR, one entry per CDR3 protein. The sample shows 600,000 or so distinct CDR3 sequences, 40% to 50% of them seen only once. The chain joins TRBV20-1 to TRBJ2-2; D gene uncertain. Sequenced material: blood. The receptor comes from a man at least 80 years old in good health. The CDR3 region is CSANLGNTGELFF. The CDR3 nucleotides read TGCAGTGCTAATTTAGGGAACACCGGGGAGCTGTTTTTT.